The next 23 T cell receptor beta chains were all read from a single sample in a study of CD8 T cells in Susac syndrome. With random hexamers, reverse transcription was performed on roughly 0.5 to 1 ug of RNA. One entry per CDR3 protein results from TCRdb running MiXCR on the immunoSEQ multiplex PCR reads. The sample lists about 430,000 distinct CDR3 sequences; more than 70% were seen once. Sequences were obtained from CD8+ T cells from PBMCs. These receptors were taken from a human donor with multiple sclerosis.

This rearrangement joins TRBV10-3 to TRBJ2-7; 9 positions match TRBD1. V lost 2 bases and J lost 5; bases outside the gene matches: 10. Looked up from germline, CDR1 is ENHRY and CDR2 is SYGVKD. The CDR3 sequence is 16 residues long. CDR3 loop: CAISEPGTGFENEQYF. CDR3 sequence (DNA): TGTGCCATCAGTGAGCCCGGGACAGGGTTCGAGAACGAGCAGTACTTC.

The rearrangement joins TRBV21-1 to TRBJ2-5; the table's D call TRBD1 went unverified against the DNA. TRBV21-1 represents a pseudogene. The CDR3 has 17 amino acids. The CDR3 loop reads CASSKPRDRAGQETQYF. DNA of the CDR3: TGTGCCAGCAGCAAACCCCGGGACAGGGCCGGCCAAGAGACCCAGTACTTC.

This clonotype showed up just once. The rearrangement links TRBV25-1 to TRBJ2-3; 9 bases line up with TRBD2. The CDR3 totals 17 residues. Germline-derived CDR1 and CDR2 are MGHDK and SYGVNS. Trimming cost V 4 bases and J 1 base; bases outside gene matches: 9. The DNA of the CDR3 is TGTGCCAGCAGTGGACCGGGACTAGCTGTTGGCACAGATACGCAGTATTTT. It yields the protein CASSGPGLAVGTDTQYF.

The chain recombines TRBV12-3 or TRBV12-4 with TRBJ2-4; the D gene is possibly TRBD2 (5 bases). The CDR3 length is 15 residues. The ends were cut back, 3 bases at V and 0 bases at J, with 9 bases in the middle. CDR3: CASSFGGLAKNIQYF. The DNA for the CDR3 is TGTGCCAGCAGTTTCGGCGGACTAGCCAAAAACATTCAGTACTTC.

CDR3 amino acids: CSADRDRENTEAFF. Written as DNA, the CDR3 is TGCAGCGCAGACCGGGACAGGGAGAACACTGAAGCTTTCTTT. This chain uses TRBV29-1 with TRBJ1-1, with 9 bases that match TRBD1. Germline V CDR1 and CDR2: SQVTM, ANQGSEA. The junction had 7 bases not matched to a gene; V was cut back by 7 bases and J by 1 base. This CDR3 comprises 14 residues.

This chain connects TRBV6-5 to TRBJ2-3; 12 bases map to TRBD2. Germline lookup yields CDR1 MNHEY and CDR2 SVGAGI. The CDR3 totals 18 residues. Unmatched junction bases numbered 11, after V lost 3 bases and J lost 4 bases. CDR3: CASSYGTSGSPLPDTQYF. In nucleotides, the CDR3 is TGTGCCAGCAGTTATGGGACTAGCGGGTCACCCCTCCCAGATACGCAGTATTTT.

The genes are TRBV29-1 and TRBJ1-1; tentative D call: TRBD1 (6 bases). CDR3 length: 14 amino acids. Germline V gene lookup returns CDR1 SQVTM and CDR2 ANQGSEA. Trimming took off 1 base at V and 4 bases at J, with 13 bases between the two ends. Here the CDR3 DNA reads TGCAGCGTTGAAGCAGGGGTCACGGGCACTGAAGCTTTCTTT. Translated: CSVEAGVTGTEAFF.

This chain links TRBV6-1 with TRBJ2-1; D gene unclear. The V end lost 7 bases, the J end lost 5 bases, and 9 bases lay between the germline ends. Per germline, CDR1 MNHNS and CDR2 SASEGT. The CDR3 sequence is 12 residues long. In DNA form, the CDR3 reads TGTGCCAGCATGAGTAGGAACAATGAGCAGTTCTTC. Translation: CASMSRNNEQFF.

This chain connects TRBV6-5 to TRBJ2-1; D is undetermined. Trimming stripped 4 bases from V and 2 bases from J, with 6 bases between. The CDR3 is 13 amino acids. Germline V gene data show CDR1 as MNHEY and CDR2 as SVGAGI. The CDR3 DNA sequence: TGTGCCAGCAGTTCTGCACCCTACAATGAGCAGTTCTTC. It codes for CASSSAPYNEQFF.

The chain is built from TRBV30 and TRBJ2-7, with D tentatively TRBD1 or TRBD2 (6 bases each). Germline values: CDR1 GTSNPN, CDR2 SVGIG (reference sequence). The ends were cut back, 7 bases at V and 2 bases at J, with 12 bases in the middle. There are 12 residues in the CDR3. The CDR3 nucleotides are TGTGCCTTAAAGGGGGAGGCCTACGAGCAGTACTTC. As protein: CALKGEAYEQYF.

This chain joins TRBV4-1 and TRBJ2-3; TRBD1 matches 9 bases. The ends lost 3 bases at V and 0 bases at J; junction bases unmatched: 7. Germline assignment: CDR1 MGHRA and CDR2 YSYEKL. This CDR3 spans 17 amino acids. The CDR3 loop is CASSHQDRGTSTDTQYF. The DNA for the CDR3 is TGCGCCAGCAGCCACCAGGACAGGGGAACTAGCACAGATACGCAGTATTTT.

This clonotype has more than one count but fewer than ten. The chain carries TRBV5-6 and TRBJ1-2, with no clear D. Deletions cut 7 bases from V and 0 bases from J, with 7 bases between. Looked up from germline, CDR1 is SGHDT and CDR2 is YYEEEE. CDR3 size: 12 residues. CDR3 nucleotide sequence: TGTGCCAGCCTGGGCCCTAACTATGGCTACACCTTC. Encoded protein: CASLGPNYGYTF.

This chain links TRBV5-1 with TRBJ2-1; 10 nucleotides line up with TRBD1. Per germline, CDR1 SGHRS and CDR2 YFSETQ. This CDR3 has 15 amino acids. The V segment lost 1 base and the J segment 8 bases; nucleotides outside the gene matches: 6. The CDR3 reads CASSLWDRGGHEQFF. The DNA of the CDR3 is TGCGCCAGCAGCTTGTGGGACAGGGGCGGACATGAGCAGTTCTTC.

J is TRBJ2-7 and V is TRBV12-3 or TRBV12-4; D is perhaps TRBD1 (5 bases). Trimming pared 5 bases from V and 1 base from J, leaving 12 bases between. This CDR3 region has 14 residues. This chain's CDR3 is CASSQPTDSYEQYF. The DNA of the CDR3 is TGTGCCAGCAGTCAACCGACAGATTCCTACGAGCAGTACTTC.

The rearrangement links TRBV12-3 or TRBV12-4 to TRBJ1-5; D gene ambiguous. The CDR3 covers 14 residues. Deletions cut 3 bases from V and 4 bases from J, with 10 bases between. CDR3 region: CASSLGFGNQPQHF. Written as DNA, the CDR3 is TGTGCCAGCAGTTTGGGGTTTGGGAATCAGCCCCAGCATTTT.

V is TRBV12-5 and J is TRBJ1-5; D unresolved. Germline V CDR1 and CDR2: LGHNT, FRNRAP. With 1 base removed from V and 6 bases from J, the gap between germline ends came to 10 bases. The CDR3 covers 14 residues. The CDR3 spells CASGLDWGGQPQHF. CDR3 coding DNA: TGTGCTAGTGGTTTGGATTGGGGTGGTCAGCCCCAGCATTTT. Supplemented by reference TRBV12-5 and TRBJ1-5, the full variable domain reads DARVTQTPRHKVTEMGQEVTMRCQPILGHNTVFWYRQTMMQGLELLAYFRNRAPLDDSGMPKDRFSAEMPDATLATLKIQPSEPRDSAVYFCASGLDWGGQPQHFGDGTRLSIL.

The rearrangement links TRBV15 to TRBJ2-3; 11 bases are shared with TRBD2. This CDR3 comprises 20 residues. After removal of 0 bases from V and 3 bases from J, the junction contained 14 bases not matched to a gene. CDR1 is LNHNV, CDR2 YYDKDF, per germline (reference sequence). The DNA for the CDR3 is TGTGCCACCAGCAGAGATTTGGTTAGGCTAGCGGGAGGCGTGACAGATACGCAGTATTTT. It is translated as CATSRDLVRLAGGVTDTQYF.

The chain is built from TRBV3-1 and TRBJ2-7, with a weak D call TRBD2 (6 bases). The length of the CDR3 is 15 residues. Germline CDR1 is LGHDT and CDR2 is YNNKEL (reference sequence). The V end lost 0 bases, the J end lost 3 bases, and 12 bases lay between the germline ends. The CDR3 spells CASSQDLAGSYEQYF. DNA of the CDR3: TGTGCCAGCAGCCAAGATCTCGCGGGAAGCTACGAGCAGTACTTC.

The CDR3 DNA follows: TGCGCCAGCAGTTCAGGGGAACAGCCCCAGCATTTT. This gives the protein CASSSGEQPQHF. The genes are TRBV4-1 and TRBJ1-5; D is possibly TRBD1 (6 bases). CDR3 length: 12 amino acids. Germline values: CDR1 MGHRA, CDR2 YSYEKL. The V gene lost 6 bases and the J gene lost 7 bases, with 10 bases spanning the gap.

This clonotype showed up just once. J is TRBJ2-3 and V is TRBV16; TRBD1 might be the D (6 bases). The CDR3 loop spans 14 amino acids. Trimming took off 8 bases at V and 3 bases at J, with 15 bases between the two ends. Germline V lookup: CDR1 KGHSY, CDR2 FQNENV. DNA for the CDR3: TGTGCCAGCGGATCACAGGGTTTGACAGATACGCAGTATTTT. Amino acids: CASGSQGLTDTQYF.

The chain joins TRBV5-1 to TRBJ1-1; 7 positions match TRBD1. The germline CDR1 and CDR2 sequences are SGHRS and YFSETQ. The CDR3 totals 14 residues. The ends lost 4 bases at V and 4 bases at J; junction bases unmatched: 7. The CDR3 DNA reads TGCGCCAGCAGCGAAGACAGGGTGGGCACTGAAGCTTTCTTT. Protein sequence: CASSEDRVGTEAFF. Full variable domain (outside the CDR3, taken from reference TRBV5-1 and TRBJ1-1): KAGVTQTPRYLIKTRGQQVTLSCSPISGHRSVSWYQQTPGQGLQFLFEYFSETQRNKGNFPGRFSGRQFSNSRSEMNVSTLELGDSALYLCASSEDRVGTEAFFGQGTRLTVV.

The chain employs TRBV12-3 or TRBV12-4 and TRBJ1-4; TRBD1 aligns across 8 bases. With V trimmed by 6 bases and J by 8 bases, 5 bases remained unmatched. This CDR3 has 13 residues. The CDR3 is CASSTGGWEKLFF. The DNA for the CDR3 is TGTGCCAGCAGCACAGGGGGGTGGGAAAAACTGTTTTTT.

The chain uses TRBV5-1 and TRBJ1-2; D unclear. This CDR3 comprises 15 residues. Germline V gene data show CDR1 as SGHRS and CDR2 as YFSETQ. Trimming removed 2 bases at V and 3 bases at J, with 14 bases between. CDR3 coding DNA: TGCGCCAGCAGCTTCCGACGGAGGCCCTACTATGGCTACACCTTC. Translation: CASSFRRRPYYGYTF. The full variable domain, completed using reference TRBV5-1 and TRBJ1-2, is KAGVTQTPRYLIKTRGQQVTLSCSPISGHRSVSWYQQTPGQGLQFLFEYFSETQRNKGNFPGRFSGRQFSNSRSEMNVSTLELGDSALYLCASSFRRRPYYGYTFGSGTRLTVV.